The rows below give T cell receptor beta chains drawn from one sample of a study of PD-L1 blockade in urothelial cancer. The table came from immunoSEQ multiplex PCR; TCRdb's copy has only in-frame clones and leaves some out. The sample has tens of thousands of clones, 70% to 80% seen once. The sample consisted of PBMCs, taken around atezolizumab (anti-PD-L1) treatment. The receptors shown here come from a man between 65 and 85 years old with urothelial cancer. CDR3s include the opening cysteine and the closing phenylalanine or tryptophan. The D gene is left open where the match is weak. Size is stated for part of the rows, as once, few or many counts, or as a class when the clone is expanded.

J gene: TRBJ2-7
D gene: TRBD2
clone size: .
V gene: TRBV28
CDR3 protein: CASSQTSGPYEQYF
CDR3 DNA: TGTGCCAGCAGCCAGACTAGCGGACCATACGAGCAGTACTTC

J gene: TRBJ2-5
D gene: .
clone size: .
V gene: TRBV2
CDR3 protein: CASRRETQYF
CDR3 DNA: TGTGCCAGCAGACGGGAGACCCAGTACTTC

J gene: TRBJ1-1
D gene: TRBD1
clone size: .
V gene: TRBV15
CDR3 protein: CATSRDRGLMDTEAFF
CDR3 DNA: TGTGCCACCAGCAGAGACAGGGGGCTTATGGACACTGAAGCTTTCTTT

J gene: TRBJ2-7
D gene: .
clone size: .
V gene: TRBV5-1
CDR3 protein: CASSLGGRYEQYF
CDR3 DNA: TGCGCCAGCAGCTTGGGGGGCCGCTACGAGCAGTACTTC

J gene: TRBJ1-1
D gene: .
clone size: .
V gene: TRBV18
CDR3 protein: CASSPKETDTNTEAFF
CDR3 DNA: TGTGCCAGCTCACCTAAAGAAACCGACACGAACACTGAAGCTTTCTTT

J gene: TRBJ1-1
D gene: .
clone size: .
V gene: TRBV13
CDR3 protein: CASSFSGLNTEAFF
CDR3 DNA: TGTGCCAGCAGCTTCTCTGGGCTAAACACTGAAGCTTTCTTT

J gene: TRBJ2-7
D gene: TRBD1
clone size: .
V gene: TRBV7-9
CDR3 protein: CASSWDRGSEQYF
CDR3 DNA: TGTGCCAGCAGCTGGGACAGGGGATCCGAGCAGTACTTC

J gene: TRBJ2-7
D gene: TRBD1
clone size: once
V gene: TRBV30
CDR3 protein: CAWSVRGQGDSYEQYF
CDR3 DNA: TGTGCCTGGAGTGTACGGGGCCAGGGGGACTCCTACGAGCAGTACTTC

J gene: TRBJ2-2
D gene: TRBD1
clone size: few
V gene: TRBV7-3
CDR3 protein: CASTLQGGTGELFF
CDR3 DNA: TGTGCCAGCACGTTACAGGGGGGAACCGGGGAGCTGTTTTTT

J gene: TRBJ2-7
D gene: .
clone size: .
V gene: TRBV2
CDR3 protein: CASGRHSYEQYF
CDR3 DNA: TGTGCCAGCGGGAGGCACTCCTACGAGCAGTACTTC

J gene: TRBJ2-7
D gene: .
clone size: .
V gene: TRBV2
CDR3 protein: CASRAISGFYEQYF
CDR3 DNA: TGTGCCAGCAGGGCCATCTCAGGGTTTTACGAGCAGTACTTC

J gene: TRBJ2-7
D gene: .
clone size: .
V gene: TRBV9
CDR3 protein: CASSVGTASYEQYF
CDR3 DNA: TGTGCCAGCAGCGTAGGGACAGCCTCATACGAGCAGTACTTC

J gene: TRBJ1-1
D gene: TRBD1
clone size: .
V gene: TRBV7-9
CDR3 protein: CASSLAGGNTEAFF
CDR3 DNA: TGTGCCAGCAGCTTAGCAGGGGGCAACACTGAAGCTTTCTTT

J gene: TRBJ1-1
D gene: .
clone size: .
V gene: TRBV5-1
CDR3 protein: CASSPAAGETEAFF
CDR3 DNA: TGCGCCAGCAGCCCGGCCGCAGGGGAAACTGAAGCTTTCTTT

J gene: TRBJ2-1
D gene: TRBD1
clone size: .
V gene: TRBV18
CDR3 protein: CASSPGQDNEQFF
CDR3 DNA: TGTGCCAGCTCACCGGGACAGGACAATGAGCAGTTCTTC

J gene: TRBJ2-7
D gene: .
clone size: .
V gene: TRBV2
CDR3 protein: CASSDRAYEQYF
CDR3 DNA: TGTGCCAGCAGTGACAGGGCCTACGAGCAGTACTTC

J gene: TRBJ2-7
D gene: .
clone size: .
V gene: TRBV13
CDR3 protein: CASSSAGAEQYF
CDR3 DNA: TGTGCCAGCAGCTCCGCAGGGGCCGAGCAGTACTTC

J gene: TRBJ2-5
D gene: TRBD1
clone size: .
V gene: TRBV7-2
CDR3 protein: CASRGQGAKETQYF
CDR3 DNA: TGTGCCAGCAGAGGACAGGGGGCAAAAGAGACCCAGTACTTC

J gene: TRBJ2-2
D gene: TRBD2
clone size: .
V gene: TRBV4-2
CDR3 protein: CASSQKGLAGDSNTGELFF
CDR3 DNA: TGTGCCAGCAGCCAAAAAGGGCTAGCGGGAGATTCGAACACCGGGGAGCTGTTTTTT

J gene: TRBJ2-7
D gene: TRBD1
clone size: .
V gene: TRBV7-9
CDR3 protein: CASSFGDRLLKQYF
CDR3 DNA: TGTGCCAGCAGCTTCGGGGACAGGCTTTTGAAGCAGTACTTC

J gene: TRBJ2-3
D gene: TRBD2
clone size: .
V gene: TRBV6-1
CDR3 protein: CASSGLAGETDTQYF
CDR3 DNA: TGTGCCAGCAGTGGACTAGCGGGAGAAACAGATACGCAGTATTTT

J gene: TRBJ2-5
D gene: .
clone size: .
V gene: TRBV5-1
CDR3 protein: CASSWAREETQYF
CDR3 DNA: TGCGCCAGCAGCTGGGCGAGGGAAGAGACCCAGTACTTC

J gene: TRBJ2-1
D gene: TRBD1
clone size: few
V gene: TRBV2
CDR3 protein: CASRPTGGRNEQFF
CDR3 DNA: TGTGCCAGCAGACCCACAGGGGGGAGGAATGAGCAGTTCTTC